These 14 T cell receptor beta chains came from one sample sequenced in a study of T cells in Graves' hyperthyroidism and ophthalmopathy. RNA transcripts were the template for amplifying TCR beta CDR3 regions. The TCR CDR3 was amplified in a first-round RT-PCR using the HTBI primer set. TCRdb itself ran the multiplex PCR reads through MiXCR, one entry per CDR3 protein. The table shows 500,000 to 650,000 distinct CDR3 sequences, with more than 12% occurring only once. The sample consisted of blood. The receptors derive from a woman aged 45-59 years with Graves' ophthalmopathy.

This clonotype was picked up a small number of times. The rearrangement links TRBV7-3 to TRBJ2-2, with 8 positions matching TRBD2. Trimming at V came to 5 bases and at J to 1 base, leaving 9 bases not matched to a gene. Germline V gene lookup returns CDR1 SGHTA and CDR2 FQGTGA. This CDR3 has 17 amino acids. CDR3 sequence (DNA): TGTGCCAGCAGCCCAGGGCCACGGGAGGGGAACACCGGGGAGCTGTTTTTT. It specifies CASSPGPREGNTGELFF.

This clonotype has a count of ten or more. The V gene is TRBV18, the J gene TRBJ1-2; D possibly corresponds to TRBD1 (5 bases). The germline V and J ends were trimmed by 3 bases and 4 bases, with 12 bases remaining between them. The V gene's germline CDR1 is KGHSH and CDR2 LQKENI. CDR3 size: 14 residues. In DNA form, the CDR3 reads TGTGCCAGCTCACCCAGACATGGGACCTATGGCTACACCTTC. Its protein is CASSPRHGTYGYTF.

The J gene is TRBJ2-1, the V gene TRBV9; 8 bases map to TRBD2. V lost 0 bases, J lost 8 bases, and 10 bases stayed unmatched. Germline loops: CDR1 SGDLS, CDR2 YYNGEE. The CDR3 is made up of 16 amino acids. The CDR3 sequence: CASSVGARGGYYEQFF. CDR3 nucleotide sequence: TGTGCCAGCAGCGTAGGAGCTCGGGGGGGATACTATGAGCAGTTCTTC.

This clonotype was detected many times. The chain combines TRBV20-1 with TRBJ2-1, with 9 bases lining up with TRBD2. This CDR3 is built from 13 residues. The V gene end was trimmed by 3 bases and the J gene end by 6 bases; junction bases not matched to a gene: 3. In germline, CDR1 is DFQATT, CDR2 SNEGSKA (reference sequence). CDR3: CSARGLAGNEQFF. CDR3 nucleotides: TGCAGTGCTAGGGGACTAGCTGGCAATGAGCAGTTCTTC.

The count of this clonotype is one. The V gene is TRBV19, the J gene TRBJ2-2, with D hard to call. The CDR3 totals 14 residues. CDR1 and CDR2 from the germline V gene are LNHDA and SQIVND (reference sequence). Trimming left V 3 bases short and J 2 bases short, with 7 bases between. The CDR3 sequence: CASSMIRNTGELFF. The CDR3 nucleotides read TGTGCCAGTAGTATGATCCGCAACACCGGGGAGCTGTTTTTT.

This clonotype was seen a handful of times. The rearrangement uses TRBV6-1 and TRBJ1-2, with TRBD1 matching over 7 bases. The CDR3 consists of 14 residues. V gave up 1 base and J gave up 6 bases; unmatched junction bases: 5. Per germline, CDR1 MNHNS and CDR2 SASEGT. The CDR3 loop reads CASSEGFDRDGYTF. Written as DNA, the CDR3 is TGTGCCAGCAGTGAAGGGTTCGACAGGGATGGCTACACCTTC.

This clonotype was observed many times. This chain joins TRBV12-3 or TRBV12-4 and TRBJ2-5; possibly TRBD1 or TRBD2 for D (5 bases each). Trimming took 5 bases from V and 0 from J, leaving 13 bases between them. CDR3 length equals 15 residues. This CDR3 is CASSRFRDDQETQYF. CDR3 DNA sequence: TGTGCCAGCAGTAGATTCCGGGACGACCAAGAGACCCAGTACTTC.

This clonotype appeared many times. The chain joins TRBV20-1 to TRBJ2-7; D not certain. V shed 5 bases and J shed 4 bases, with 9 bases lying between them. The germline CDR1 and CDR2 sequences are DFQATT and SNEGSKA (reference sequence). This CDR3 is 11 amino acids long. The CDR3 DNA reads as TGCAGTGCTTACGACGGATACGAGCAGTACTTC. Its translation: CSAYDGYEQYF.

The V and J genes are TRBV20-1 and TRBJ2-1; 7 bases agree with TRBD2. CDR1 is DFQATT, CDR2 SNEGSKA, per germline (reference sequence). The CDR3 spans 15 residues. Germline trimming cut 6 bases from V and 2 bases from J; bases unmatched to any gene: 10. CDR3 loop: CSAQTSAQAYNEQFF. CDR3 DNA sequence: TGCAGTGCCCAAACTAGCGCCCAAGCCTACAATGAGCAGTTCTTC.

This clonotype came up many times. The chain uses TRBV6-1 and TRBJ2-7; 8 nucleotides match TRBD1. CDR1 is MNHNS and CDR2 is SASEGT in the germline V gene. CDR3 length: 15 residues. V dropped 5 bases and J dropped 1; count of bases not matched to a gene: 7. In DNA form, the CDR3 reads TGTGCCAGCAGTTTATCGACAGGGGATTCCTACGAGCAGTACTTC. It specifies CASSLSTGDSYEQYF.

This clonotype was counted between two and nine times. The V and J genes are TRBV7-2 and TRBJ1-1, with D uncertain. CDR1 is SGHTA and CDR2 is FQGNSA in the germline V gene. V was cut by 8 bases and J by 5 bases, with 18 bases left in between. The CDR3 spans 14 residues. CDR3 DNA sequence: TGTGCCAGCTCTGCAGGAGTTGGTGGTACTGAAGCTTTCTTT. Translated: CASSAGVGGTEAFF.

The chain links TRBV30 to TRBJ1-2; D unresolved. V was cut by 0 bases and J by 1 base, with 9 bases left in between. CDR1 is GTSNPN, CDR2 SVGIG, per germline (reference sequence). This CDR3 comprises 14 residues. The CDR3 bases are TGTGCCTGGAGTGTAGGTCAGCTTAACTATGGCTACACCTTC. Its translation: CAWSVGQLNYGYTF. The whole variable domain, remainder taken from reference TRBV30 and TRBJ1-2, is SQTIHQWPATLVQPVGSPLSLECTVEGTSNPNLYWYRQAAGRGLQLLFYSVGIGQISSEVPQNLSASRPQDRQFILSSKKLLLSDSGFYLCAWSVGQLNYGYTFGSGTRLTVV.

The rearrangement uses TRBV7-8 and TRBJ2-3; D is unclear. Germline V lookup: CDR1 SGHVS, CDR2 FQNEAQ. The CDR3 has 16 amino acids. Trimming cost V 1 base and J 2 bases, with 13 bases left between them. The CDR3: CASSLGATINTDTQYF. In DNA form, the CDR3 reads TGTGCCAGCAGCTTAGGGGCTACTATAAACACAGATACGCAGTATTTT.

This clonotype came up many times. A single base separates this from a much larger clone, so it may be a read error. The rearrangement uses TRBV3-1 and TRBJ1-5; D remains ambiguous. The germline CDR1 and CDR2 sequences are LGHDT and YNNKEL (reference sequence). There are 13 residues in the CDR3. V was cut by 0 bases and J by 4 bases, with 4 bases left in between. The CDR3 sequence is CASSQDWNQPQHF. CDR3 bases: TGTGCCAGCAGCCAAGACTGGAATCAGCCCCAGCATTTT.